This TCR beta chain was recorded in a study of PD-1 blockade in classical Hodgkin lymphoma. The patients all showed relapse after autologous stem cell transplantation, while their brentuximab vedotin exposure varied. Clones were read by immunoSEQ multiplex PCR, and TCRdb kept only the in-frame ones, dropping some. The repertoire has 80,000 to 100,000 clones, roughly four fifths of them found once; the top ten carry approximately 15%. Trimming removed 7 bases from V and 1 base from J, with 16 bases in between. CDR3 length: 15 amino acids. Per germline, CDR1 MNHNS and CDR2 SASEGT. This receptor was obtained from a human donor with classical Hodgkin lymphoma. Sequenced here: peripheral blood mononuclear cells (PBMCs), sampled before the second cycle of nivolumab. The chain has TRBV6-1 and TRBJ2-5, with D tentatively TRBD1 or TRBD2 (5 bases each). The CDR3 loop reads CASTGRDGTQETQYF. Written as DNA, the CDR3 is TGTGCCAGCACCGGCCGGGACGGCACCCAAGAGACCCAGTACTTC.